This TCR beta chain was recovered during a study of T cell repertoires in cytomegalovirus infection. At the level of the study: Public TCR beta signature analysis indicated the presence of both CMV infection and matching HLA type.

Whole-study results and caveats: Across the ex vivo response, the dominant clonotypes were HLA-C-restricted CMV-specific TCR beta clonotypes.

J gave up 3 bases and V 5 bases, and 2 bases lay outside the gene matches. The CDR3 has 14 amino acids. CDR1 MNHNS and CDR2 SASEGT come from the germline V gene. TCRdb re-analysed the reads in MiXCR, keeping a single row per CDR3 protein. The table records hundreds of thousands of distinct CDR3 sequences, over 9% of them present only once. This clonotype was picked up many times. What it binds is not known. This rearrangement joins TRBV6-1 to TRBJ2-1, with TRBD2 matching over 9 bases. This TCR came from a human donor in good health (CMV status not recorded). Some clones in this sample may be carry-over from other donors' samples. The specimen was PBMCs. CDR3 region: CASSLAGFYNEQFF. CDR3 DNA sequence: TGTGCCAGCAGTCTAGCGGGATTCTACAATGAGCAGTTCTTC.